This TCR beta chain was profiled in a study of blood T cells in healthy people across ages. Findings and limits, study-wide: TCR beta diversity, measured per million T cells, fell in a roughly linear way with age.

About this clonotype itself: The target antigen is unknown.

PBMCs were isolated at a quantity of at least 6 million per sample. The CDR3 spans 15 residues. J lost 5 bases, V lost 2 bases, and 5 bases had no gene match. The germline gives CDR1 MDHEN, CDR2 SYDVKM. Primers used in a second PCR of roughly 7 to 11 cycles were a sample-barcoded 5' primer and a J-beta primer mix. MiXCR, run by TCRdb on the 5' RACE reads, gives a single entry per CDR3 protein. The repertoire holds roughly 860,000 distinct CDR3 sequences, with around two thirds as singletons. The chain employs TRBV28 and TRBJ2-3; 9 nucleotides match TRBD2. This receptor was taken from a man aged 25 to 40 in good health. Sequenced sample: blood. The CDR3 region has the DNA TGTGCCAGCAGTTTAGCGGGGGGGCGGTTAGATACGCAGTATTTT. Its translation is CASSLAGGRLDTQYF. The full variable domain, completed using reference TRBV28 and TRBJ2-3, is DVKVTQSSRYLVKRTGEKVFLECVQDMDHENMFWYRQDPGLGLRLIYFSYDVKMKEKGDIPEGYSVSREKKERFSLILESASTNQTSMYLCASSLAGGRLDTQYFGPGTRLTVL.